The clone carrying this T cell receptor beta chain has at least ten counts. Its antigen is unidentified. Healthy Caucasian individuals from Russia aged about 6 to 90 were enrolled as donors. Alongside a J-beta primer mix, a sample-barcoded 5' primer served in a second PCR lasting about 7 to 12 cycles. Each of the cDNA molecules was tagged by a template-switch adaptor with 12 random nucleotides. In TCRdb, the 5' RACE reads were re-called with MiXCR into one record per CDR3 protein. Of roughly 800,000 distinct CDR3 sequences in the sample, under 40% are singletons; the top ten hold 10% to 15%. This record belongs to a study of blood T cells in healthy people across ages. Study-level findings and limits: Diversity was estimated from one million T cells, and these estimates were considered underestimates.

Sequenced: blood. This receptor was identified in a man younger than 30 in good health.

This CDR3 reads CASSSRDTYYEQYF. The CDR3 nucleotides read TGTGCCAGCAGCTCGAGGGACACCTACTACGAGCAGTACTTC. This chain joins TRBV7-9 and TRBJ2-7; possibly TRBD1 for D (6 bases). From germline, CDR1 is SEHNR and CDR2 FQNEAQ (reference sequence). This CDR3 has 14 residues. V lost 4 bases to trimming and J lost 3 bases, with 13 bases between them.